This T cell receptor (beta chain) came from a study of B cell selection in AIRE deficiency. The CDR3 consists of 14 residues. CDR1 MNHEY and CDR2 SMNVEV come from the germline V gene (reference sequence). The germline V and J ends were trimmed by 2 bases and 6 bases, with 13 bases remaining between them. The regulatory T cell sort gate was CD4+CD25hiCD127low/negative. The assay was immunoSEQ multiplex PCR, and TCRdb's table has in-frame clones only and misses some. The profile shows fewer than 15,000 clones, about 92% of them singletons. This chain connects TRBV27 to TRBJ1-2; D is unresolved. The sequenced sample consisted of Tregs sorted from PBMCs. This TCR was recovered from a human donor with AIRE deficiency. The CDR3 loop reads CASSLRRTFDGYTF. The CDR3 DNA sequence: TGTGCCAGCAGTTTAAGACGGACGTTTGATGGCTACACCTTC.